A single sample gave rise to the 29 T cell receptor beta chains below, sequenced in a study of neurological immune-mediated disorders. TCRdb re-called the 5' RACE reads through MiXCR, storing one row per CDR3 protein. The sample contains tens of thousands of distinct CDR3 sequences, about 4.2% of which appear only once. Sequencing was done on a sample of CD4+ T cells from blood. The receptors stem from a woman aged 40 to 55 with multiple sclerosis.

This clonotype was detected only a few times. A single base separates this from a much larger clone, so it may be a read error. This sequence joins TRBV6-1 and TRBJ2-3; D may be TRBD1 (6 bases). V lost 4 bases to trimming and J lost 2 bases, with 22 bases between them. The CDR3 extends over 18 amino acids. CDR1 MNHNS and CDR2 SASEGT come from the germline V gene. The CDR3 protein is CASSAFSSFQGLTDTQYF. DNA for the CDR3: TGTGCCAGCAGTGCATTTTCTAGCTTCCAGGGGCTCACAGATACGCAGTATTTT.

This clonotype was picked up many times. The chain couples TRBV24-1 to TRBJ2-5, with TRBD2 as a possible D gene (6 bases). Germline V lookup: CDR1 KGHDR, CDR2 SFDVKD. The CDR3 is 13 amino acids. Trimming removed 10 bases from V and 0 bases from J, with 11 bases in between. The CDR3 loop reads CATSGAYQETQYF. The CDR3 DNA reads TGTGCCACTAGCGGAGCGTACCAAGAGACCCAGTACTTC.

This clonotype occurred many times. The rearrangement links TRBV10-3 to TRBJ2-3; TRBD2 matches 10 bases. Germline CDR1 and CDR2: ENHRY and SYGVKD. Trimming removed 6 bases from V and 2 bases from J; junction bases left unmatched: 11. The CDR3 has 17 amino acids. This CDR3 is CAIRSGGVHNTTDTQYF. The CDR3 coding sequence is TGTGCCATCAGGAGCGGGGGGGTCCATAACACCACAGATACGCAGTATTTT.

This clonotype was counted many times. This rearrangement joins TRBV7-2 to TRBJ2-7, with D perhaps being TRBD1 or TRBD2 (6 bases each). V lost 3 bases to trimming and J lost 2 bases, with 8 bases between them. The CDR3 is made up of 13 amino acids. Per the germline V gene, CDR1 is SGHTA and CDR2 is FQGNSA. CDR3 in amino acids: CASSFGGPYEQYF. Written as DNA, the CDR3 is TGTGCCAGCAGCTTCGGGGGCCCCTACGAGCAGTACTTC.

This clonotype was detected a few times. The gene calls are TRBV5-1 and TRBJ1-1; D is unresolved. CDR3 length equals 14 residues. CDR1 and CDR2 (germline): SGHRS, YFSETQ. V lost 0 bases, J lost 4 bases, and 10 bases lay in between. The DNA of the CDR3 is TGCGCCAGCAGCTTGGAGGGTACGGGCACTGAAGCTTTCTTT. Amino acids: CASSLEGTGTEAFF.

This clonotype was picked up many times. The V gene is TRBV5-1, the J gene TRBJ1-1, with D maybe TRBD1 (6 bases). Trimming stripped 2 bases from V and 3 bases from J, with 17 bases between. The CDR3 is 16 residues long. Germline values: CDR1 SGHRS, CDR2 YFSETQ. The CDR3 DNA sequence: TGCGCCAGCAGCTTACAGGGTCGGGGGGTCGACACTGAAGCTTTCTTT. Its translation: CASSLQGRGVDTEAFF.

This clonotype was seen at least ten times. The chain has TRBV4-1 and TRBJ1-2; D remains unclear. The CDR3 runs to 14 residues. Germline loops: CDR1 MGHRA, CDR2 YSYEKL. The V gene lost 1 base and the J gene lost 4 bases, with 10 bases spanning the gap. DNA for the CDR3: TGCGCCAGCAGCCAAGGGACTCTACTCTATGGCTACACCTTC. Translated: CASSQGTLLYGYTF.

In this sample, this clonotype turned up many times. This chain links TRBV19 with TRBJ2-1; 9 bases align to TRBD2. The germline CDR1 and CDR2 sequences are LNHDA and SQIVND (reference sequence). This CDR3 is built from 16 residues. V dropped 2 bases and J dropped 6; count of bases not matched to a gene: 8. The CDR3: CASSIRRLTSGNEQFF. The DNA of the CDR3 is TGTGCCAGTAGTATAAGAAGGTTGACTAGCGGCAATGAGCAGTTCTTC.

There are many counts of this clonotype. The chain couples TRBV12-3 or TRBV12-4 to TRBJ1-1; D is unclear. Trimming removed 3 bases from V and 3 bases from J, with 8 bases in between. The CDR3 has 13 residues. The CDR3 coding sequence is TGTGCCAGCAGTTTTTACGGTTACACTGAAGCTTTCTTT. It is translated as CASSFYGYTEAFF.

There are many counts of this clonotype. This chain uses TRBV20-1 with TRBJ2-3; 7 bases map to TRBD2. The length of the CDR3 is 15 residues. The germline CDR1 and CDR2 sequences are DFQATT and SNEGSKA (reference sequence). V dropped 5 bases and J dropped 1; count of bases not matched to a gene: 9. CDR3 amino acids: CSAEPLAGGTDTQYF. DNA of the CDR3: TGCAGTGCTGAACCTCTGGCGGGGGGCACAGATACGCAGTATTTT.

This clonotype has a count of ten or more. The gene calls are TRBV4-2 and TRBJ1-4; tentatively, D is TRBD1 (6 bases). CDR1 and CDR2 from the germline V gene are LGHNA and YNFKEQ. The CDR3 runs to 14 residues. Trimming removed 4 bases from V and 3 bases from J, with 9 bases in between. The CDR3 DNA sequence: TGTGCCAGCAGCCTTCAGGGGCCTAATGAAAAACTGTTTTTT. As protein: CASSLQGPNEKLFF.

Details on this clonotype: The junction differs from germline at one of its ends, possibly a read error. This chain links TRBV7-7 with TRBJ2-1; D is uncertain. The CDR3 loop spans 13 amino acids. Germline assignment: CDR1 SSHAT and CDR2 FNYEAQ (reference sequence). The CDR3 DNA is TGTCCCAGCAGCTTAGATCATCCCGGTGAGCAGTTCTTC. Protein: CPSSLDHPGEQFF.

Ten or more counts support this clonotype. This chain connects TRBV10-3 to TRBJ1-5, with D uncertain. The V end was cut by 4 bases, the J end by 8 bases, with 9 bases between. The CDR3 sequence is 12 residues long. Germline assignment: CDR1 ENHRY and CDR2 SYGVKD. The CDR3 protein is CAISGVGEPQHF. CDR3 in DNA: TGTGCCATCAGTGGTGTGGGAGAGCCCCAGCATTTT.

In this sample, this clonotype turned up many times. The chain is built from TRBV12-3 or TRBV12-4 and TRBJ2-1; 13 bases agree with TRBD2. The CDR3 runs 15 residues. Trimming took 7 bases from V and 8 from J; bases not matched to a gene: 8. The CDR3 region is CASNLLAGGQDEQFF. The CDR3 region has the DNA TGTGCCAGCAATCTACTAGCGGGGGGGCAAGATGAGCAGTTCTTC.

This clonotype has a count of ten or more. This chain joins TRBV5-1 and TRBJ2-1; TRBD2 is a possible D gene (5 bases). Germline lookup yields CDR1 SGHRS and CDR2 YFSETQ. There are 15 residues in the CDR3. Trimming cost V 4 bases and J 0 bases, with 11 bases left between them. The CDR3: CASSPLASSYNEQFF. The CDR3 bases are TGCGCCAGCAGCCCCCTAGCTAGCTCCTACAATGAGCAGTTCTTC.

At least ten counts were recorded for this clonotype. V usage is TRBV28 and J usage is TRBJ2-3; 7 bases fit TRBD2. Trimming took 4 bases from V and 6 from J; bases not matched to a gene: 10. Germline CDR1 reads MDHEN; CDR2 reads SYDVKM. The CDR3 is made up of 15 amino acids. CDR3 amino acids: CASSSTTGGEDTQYF. For the CDR3, the DNA is TGTGCCAGCAGTTCCACGACGGGGGGAGAGGATACGCAGTATTTT.

At least ten counts were recorded for this clonotype. V gene TRBV6-5 combines with J gene TRBJ2-7; 8 nucleotides line up with TRBD2. V lost 0 bases and J lost 4; bases outside the gene matches: 8. The CDR3 runs 16 residues. Per the germline V gene, CDR1 is MNHEY and CDR2 is SVGAGI. Here the CDR3 reads CASSYSSGDPFYEQYF. DNA of the CDR3: TGTGCCAGCAGTTACTCTAGCGGGGACCCCTTTTACGAGCAGTACTTC.

This clonotype was recorded many times. The CDR3 region has the DNA TGCGCCAGCAGCTTGACCCCAGCGGGGGTCTACAATGAGCAGTTCTTC. Its protein is CASSLTPAGVYNEQFF. The V and J genes are TRBV5-1 and TRBJ2-1; 8 nucleotides align to TRBD2. J gave up 3 bases and V 1 base, and 6 bases lay outside the gene matches. Germline CDR1 is SGHRS and CDR2 is YFSETQ. The CDR3 is made up of 16 amino acids.

This clonotype was seen ten or more times. The gene calls are TRBV20-1 and TRBJ1-6; D is ambiguous. Per the germline V gene, CDR1 is DFQATT and CDR2 is SNEGSKA (reference sequence). V was clipped by 6 bases and J by 10 bases, with 13 bases between them. The CDR3 sequence is 12 residues long. DNA of the CDR3: TGCAGTGCCCGGGCAGGTCGGTCACCCCTCCACTTT. Amino acids: CSARAGRSPLHF.

This clonotype was recorded many times. The chain combines TRBV5-1 with TRBJ2-3, with D perhaps matching TRBD2 (5 bases). The V end lost 5 bases, the J end lost 1 base, and 11 bases lay between the germline ends. CDR1 SGHRS and CDR2 YFSETQ come from the germline V gene. This CDR3 has 14 amino acids. CDR3 nucleotides: TGCGCCAGCAGGGAGGCGGTCGGCACAGATACGCAGTATTTT. Translation gives CASREAVGTDTQYF.

V is TRBV5-6 and J is TRBJ2-1; 7 nucleotides match TRBD1. There are 17 residues in the CDR3. Per germline, CDR1 SGHDT and CDR2 YYEEEE. Losses at the gene ends were 0 bases for V and 2 bases for J; bases not matched to a gene: 8. The CDR3 DNA follows: TGTGCCAGCAGCTTGGGCGGACCGGGACAGACCTACAATGAGCAGTTCTTC. Translation: CASSLGGPGQTYNEQFF.

The V gene is TRBV2, the J gene TRBJ1-1, with D uncertain. With 3 bases removed from V and 11 bases from J, the gap between germline ends came to 13 bases. Germline V CDR1 and CDR2: SNHLY, FYNNEI. CDR3 length: 12 residues. The DNA of the CDR3 is TGTGCCAGCAGTGAGGACCCCCGATGGGCTTTCTTT. Its translation: CASSEDPRWAFF.

The table lists this clonotype with many counts. The rearrangement links TRBV7-9 to TRBJ2-1; D call uncertain. Trimming took 2 bases from V and 4 from J, leaving 3 bases between them. The CDR3 is 12 amino acids. From germline, CDR1 is SEHNR and CDR2 FQNEAQ (reference sequence). Written as DNA, the CDR3 is TGTGCCAGCAGCTTACAGTACAATGAGCAGTTCTTC. Translated: CASSLQYNEQFF.

This clonotype showed up many times. This chain joins TRBV6-2 or TRBV6-3 and TRBJ1-1; D is undetermined. The CDR3 length is 13 residues. With 6 bases removed from V and 0 bases from J, the gap between germline ends came to 8 bases. Germline-derived CDR1 and CDR2 are MNHEY and SVGEGT. The chain's CDR3 is CASSRRLNTEAFF. The CDR3 DNA sequence: TGTGCCAGCAGCCGACGGTTGAACACTGAAGCTTTCTTT.

About this clonotype itself: One junction end does not reproduce the germline sequence, and a read error may be involved. The J gene is TRBJ2-2, the V gene TRBV11-3, with 8 positions matching TRBD2. The CDR3 contains 17 residues. In germline, CDR1 is SGHNT, CDR2 YENEEA. As DNA, the CDR3 is TGTGCCAGCAGCAGCCAAAGCGGGGGCGCGAATACCGGGGAGCTGTTTTTT. Translation: CASSSQSGGANTGELFF. Filled out from reference TRBV11-3 and TRBJ2-2, the complete variable domain reads EAGVVQSPRYKIIEKKQPVAFWCNPISGHNTLYWYLQNLGQGPELLIRYENEEAVDDSQLPKDRFSAERLKGVDSTLKIQPAELGDSAVYLCASSSQSGGANTGELFFGEGSRLTVL.

This clonotype was counted ten times or more. The rearrangement uses TRBV20-1 and TRBJ2-3; a weak D match, TRBD2 (6 bases). This CDR3 has 17 residues. V lost 2 bases and J 0 bases, leaving 18 bases between the germline ends. Germline loops: CDR1 DFQATT, CDR2 SNEGSKA (reference sequence). CDR3 in amino acids: CSARPPLMGGSTDTQYF. The DNA for the CDR3 is TGCAGTGCTAGACCCCCCCTTATGGGGGGTAGCACAGATACGCAGTATTTT.

The sample holds many counts of this clonotype. DNA of the CDR3: TGTGCCAGCAGTGTAAACGGGGGGCCAGGGGGCTACACCTTC. Its protein is CASSVNGGPGGYTF. The chain employs TRBV2 and TRBJ1-2; D might be TRBD1 (6 bases). Germline-derived CDR1 and CDR2 are SNHLY and FYNNEI. CDR3 length: 14 residues. V was pared by 4 bases and J by 8 bases, with 17 bases between.

This clonotype was counted ten times or more. The V gene is TRBV5-1, the J gene TRBJ1-5, with 9 nucleotides matching TRBD1. This CDR3 comprises 14 residues. CDR1 is SGHRS and CDR2 is YFSETQ in the germline V gene. Trimming cost V 4 bases and J 7 bases; bases outside gene matches: 6. The CDR3 sequence: CASSPGQGNQPQHF. The CDR3 region has the DNA TGCGCCAGCAGCCCCGGACAGGGGAACCAGCCCCAGCATTTT.

In this sample, this clonotype turned up many times. This chain joins TRBV6-6 and TRBJ1-5; D remains unclear. CDR3 length: 13 amino acids. Per the germline V gene, CDR1 is MNHNY and CDR2 is SVGAGI (reference sequence). Trimming stripped 5 bases from V and 3 bases from J, with 8 bases between. The CDR3 DNA sequence: TGTGCCAGCAGTACTGGGAACAATCAGCCCCAGCATTTT. As protein: CASSTGNNQPQHF.